Following are 21 T cell receptor beta chains from one sample sequenced in a study of CD8 T cell repertoires and HIV-1 epitope variants. Their cognate antigens are unknown. The method was immunoSEQ multiplex PCR; TCRdb's version includes in-frame clones alone and lacks a portion of them. The table lists approximately 6,000 clones, more than 60% of them singletons. Source material: cultured CD8+ T cells derived from PBMCs. Source of these receptors: a male donor with HIV.

Sample share makes this clone medium-sized. The rearrangement links TRBV4-3 to TRBJ1-2; D not resolved. Trimming took off 0 bases at V and 3 bases at J, with 14 bases between the two ends. Germline assignment: CDR1 LGHNA and CDR2 YSLEER. The CDR3 spans 16 residues. The CDR3 DNA is TGCGCCAGCAGCCAAGATCCCCCAGACTTGGACTATGGCTACACCTTC. Amino acid sequence: CASSQDPPDLDYGYTF.

Details on this clone: Compared with germline, one end of the junction differs, possibly owing to a read error. The chain has TRBV5-1 and TRBJ1-2; no clear D. This CDR3 spans 16 amino acids. Germline CDR1 reads SGHRS; CDR2 reads YFSETQ. CDR3 coding DNA: TGTGCCAGCAGCCCTTGGCCGGTAGAATTGGACTATGGCTACACCTTC. Its protein is CASSPWPVELDYGYTF.

This clone was detected only a few times. This chain uses TRBV7-6 with TRBJ1-1; D gene ambiguous. Germline CDR1 SGHVS, CDR2 FNYEAQ. The CDR3 runs to 13 residues. With 1 base removed from V and 1 base from J, the gap between germline ends came to 4 bases. This CDR3 is CASSLGENTEAFF. The CDR3 DNA is TGTGCCAGCAGCTTAGGGGAGAACACTGAAGCTTTCTTT.

This chain joins TRBV28 and TRBJ2-7; no reliable D call. This CDR3 comprises 11 residues. V was pared by 3 bases and J by 4 bases, with 4 bases between. Per germline, CDR1 MDHEN and CDR2 SYDVKM. As DNA, the CDR3 is TGTGCCAGCAGTTTTAAGTACGAGCAGTACTTC. Its translation is CASSFKYEQYF.

This clone was counted between two and nine times. V is TRBV7-9 and J is TRBJ2-7; D not certain. The CDR3 is 14 amino acids. The germline V gene has CDR1 SEHNR and CDR2 FQNEAQ (reference sequence). The ends were cut back, 5 bases at V and 5 bases at J, with 16 bases in the middle. CDR3 nucleotides: TGTGCCAGCAGCCCCAGAGGTGTCTTGGACGAGCAGTACTTC. Its protein product is CASSPRGVLDEQYF.

The J gene is TRBJ2-3, the V gene TRBV28; weak D call: TRBD2 (6 bases). Germline values: CDR1 MDHEN, CDR2 SYDVKM. The CDR3 totals 14 residues. Trimming took off 1 base at V and 6 bases at J, with 11 bases between the two ends. CDR3 bases: TGTGCCAGCAGTTTATTGGGGGGAATGGATACGCAGTATTTT. Amino acid sequence: CASSLLGGMDTQYF. Supplemented by reference TRBV28 and TRBJ2-3, the full variable domain reads DVKVTQSSRYLVKRTGEKVFLECVQDMDHENMFWYRQDPGLGLRLIYFSYDVKMKEKGDIPEGYSVSREKKERFSLILESASTNQTSMYLCASSLLGGMDTQYFGPGTRLTVL.

The V gene is TRBV7-9, the J gene TRBJ1-2; D is possibly TRBD1 (5 bases). V was trimmed by 5 bases and J by 6 bases, leaving 19 bases between them. This CDR3 spans 15 amino acids. The germline V gene encodes CDR1 SEHNR and CDR2 FQNEAQ (reference sequence). In DNA, the CDR3 is TGTGCCAGCAGCGTAGGGACTGAGCACCCTAATGGCTACACCTTC. This gives the protein CASSVGTEHPNGYTF.

V is TRBV4-2 and J is TRBJ1-2; the match to TRBD1 covers 10 bases. This CDR3 has 15 residues. Germline V gene lookup returns CDR1 LGHNA and CDR2 YNFKEQ. V gave up 3 bases and J gave up 2 bases; unmatched junction bases: 3. CDR3 region: CASSQQGQGNYGYTF. The DNA for the CDR3 is TGTGCCAGCAGCCAGCAGGGACAGGGGAACTATGGCTACACCTTC.

The V and J genes are TRBV7-9 and TRBJ2-7; D is unclear. Trimming stripped 5 bases from V and 3 bases from J, with 17 bases between. The length of the CDR3 is 15 residues. CDR1 is SEHNR, CDR2 FQNEAQ, per germline (reference sequence). CDR3 in DNA: TGTGCCAGCAGCCCCCCGGACGCCAGGTACTACGAGCAGTACTTC. The encoded protein is CASSPPDARYYEQYF.

The rearrangement joins TRBV10-3 to TRBJ2-1; 9 positions agree with TRBD2. Per the germline V gene, CDR1 is ENHRY and CDR2 is SYGVKD. V dropped 1 base and J dropped 10; count of bases not matched to a gene: 5. The CDR3 consists of 14 residues. The CDR3 region is CAISEYLAGNEQFF. CDR3 nucleotide sequence: TGTGCCATCAGTGAGTATCTAGCGGGAAACGAGCAGTTCTTC.

The V and J genes are TRBV5-6 and TRBJ2-7, with 8 bases aligning to TRBD1. V shed 3 bases, J shed 4 bases, and the junction held 6 bases outside the gene matches. From germline, CDR1 is SGHDT and CDR2 YYEEEE. The CDR3 runs 14 residues. The CDR3 sequence is CASSSDREGYEQYF. The CDR3 coding sequence is TGTGCCAGCAGCTCGGACAGGGAAGGGTACGAGCAGTACTTC.

The V and J genes are TRBV10-3 and TRBJ2-3; D might be TRBD2 (5 bases). The CDR3 has 15 amino acids. CDR1 and CDR2 (germline): ENHRY, SYGVKD. Trimming stripped 2 bases from V and 6 bases from J, with 15 bases between. The CDR3: CAISEDQAGGDTQYF. CDR3 nucleotide sequence: TGTGCCATCAGTGAGGATCAGGCCGGCGGGGATACGCAGTATTTT.

The chain combines TRBV2 with TRBJ1-3; D perhaps matches TRBD1 (6 bases). Deletions cut 7 bases from V and 0 bases from J, with 13 bases between. This CDR3 has 15 amino acids. In germline, CDR1 is SNHLY, CDR2 FYNNEI. The CDR3 loop is CASNRGGSSGNTIYF. The CDR3 bases are TGTGCCAGCAATAGAGGGGGTAGCTCTGGAAACACCATATATTTT.

This chain connects TRBV28 to TRBJ1-4, with D unresolved. Germline loops: CDR1 MDHEN, CDR2 SYDVKM. Trimming removed 1 base from V and 4 bases from J, with 4 bases in between. The CDR3 covers 13 residues. In nucleotides, the CDR3 is TGTGCCAGCAGTTTATTGATTAATGAAAAACTGTTTTTT. Protein: CASSLLINEKLFF.

This clone is labeled as medium-sized (0.01 to 0.1%). The CDR3 DNA reads as TGTGCCAGCAGCCTAGGACAGGGACTGTTGGGCTACACCTTC. Protein: CASSLGQGLLGYTF. This rearrangement joins TRBV2 to TRBJ1-2, with 8 bases lining up with TRBD1. The germline CDR1 and CDR2 sequences are SNHLY and FYNNEI. With 6 bases clipped from V and 8 bases from J, the junction kept 11 bases outside the gene matches. The CDR3 consists of 14 residues. The full variable domain, its missing parts supplied by reference TRBV2 and TRBJ1-2, is EPEVTQTPSHQVTQMGQEVILRCVPISNHLYFYWYRQILGQKVEFLVSFYNNEISEKSEIFDDQFSVERPDGSNFTLKIRSTKLEDSAMYFCASSLGQGLLGYTFGSGTRLTVV.

A few counts support this clone. This sequence joins TRBV2 and TRBJ2-7; 8 bases line up with TRBD1. CDR1 and CDR2 from the germline V gene are SNHLY and FYNNEI. V lost 1 base, J lost 2 bases, and 1 base stayed unmatched. The CDR3 contains 14 residues. The CDR3 sequence is CASSEGTGTYEQYF. CDR3 sequence (DNA): TGTGCCAGCAGTGAAGGGACAGGGACCTACGAGCAGTACTTC.

This clone was seen just once. The chain is built from TRBV27 and TRBJ2-7, with TRBD1 identical over 9 bases. The CDR3 sequence is 13 residues long. With V trimmed by 6 bases and J by 1 base, 1 base remained unmatched. Germline V lookup: CDR1 MNHEY, CDR2 SMNVEV (reference sequence). The CDR3 loop is CASRQGASYEQYF. In DNA, the CDR3 is TGTGCCAGCAGACAGGGGGCGTCCTACGAGCAGTACTTC.

The chain is built from TRBV6-1 and TRBJ1-2; possibly TRBD1 for D (5 bases). V shed 9 bases and J shed 8 bases, with 25 bases lying between them. CDR1 MNHNS and CDR2 SASEGT come from the germline V gene. This CDR3 comprises 15 residues. The CDR3 is CASSRGGDSPLGYTF. Written as DNA, the CDR3 is TGTGCCAGTTCGCGGGGAGGGGATTCGCCCTTGGGCTACACCTTC.

The chain has TRBV6-6 and TRBJ2-7; D is unresolved. The CDR3 has 14 amino acids. The V end lost 6 bases, the J end lost 5 bases, and 17 bases lay between the germline ends. The germline V gene has CDR1 MNHNY and CDR2 SVGAGI (reference sequence). The CDR3 region is CASRPHGRVDEQYF. Written as DNA, the CDR3 is TGTGCCAGCAGACCACATGGACGGGTAGACGAGCAGTACTTC.

The V call is TRBV20-1, the J call TRBJ2-3; no firm D call. CDR3 length: 11 residues. Germline V gene data show CDR1 as DFQATT and CDR2 as SNEGSKA (reference sequence). V shed 3 bases and J shed 6 bases, with 7 bases lying between them. Here the CDR3 DNA reads TGCAGTGCTAGCGGCCTGGATACGCAGTATTTT. Its protein is CSASGLDTQYF.

The chain is built from TRBV23-1 and TRBJ2-7; D is unresolved. TRBV23-1 qualifies as an ORF whose function is uncertain. The V and J ends lost 1 base and 0 bases respectively, with 16 bases between them. The CDR3 is made up of 17 amino acids. CDR3 DNA: TGCGCCAGCAGTCAATACGACAATCCCCTTAGCTCCTACGAGCAGTACTTC. Translating gives CASSQYDNPLSSYEQYF.